This T cell receptor (beta chain) was recovered during a study of T cells in localized non-small cell lung cancer. As for this clone: Antigen specificity is unknown.

Generated by immunoSEQ multiplex PCR, the TCRdb table keeps only in-frame clones and is missing some. The sample lists 53,000 or so clones, approximately 90% occurring once. General study results and limits: Detection in adjacent lung was observed for a median roughly 62 of the top 100 tumor clones. Longer overall survival was associated with a higher density of T cells in the blood.

The sequencing here drew on peripheral blood, taken before any cancer treatment. This receptor was obtained from a man aged 35 to 70 with stage I lung adenocarcinoma.

The CDR3 loop is CASSHIRKGRIKNIQYF. CDR3 bases: TGTGCCAGCAGCCACATTAGGAAGGGGAGGATTAAAAACATTCAGTACTTC. This chain links TRBV21-1 with TRBJ2-4; the D call in the table, TRBD2, was not verified against the DNA. TRBV21-1 represents a pseudogene. The CDR3 spans 17 residues.